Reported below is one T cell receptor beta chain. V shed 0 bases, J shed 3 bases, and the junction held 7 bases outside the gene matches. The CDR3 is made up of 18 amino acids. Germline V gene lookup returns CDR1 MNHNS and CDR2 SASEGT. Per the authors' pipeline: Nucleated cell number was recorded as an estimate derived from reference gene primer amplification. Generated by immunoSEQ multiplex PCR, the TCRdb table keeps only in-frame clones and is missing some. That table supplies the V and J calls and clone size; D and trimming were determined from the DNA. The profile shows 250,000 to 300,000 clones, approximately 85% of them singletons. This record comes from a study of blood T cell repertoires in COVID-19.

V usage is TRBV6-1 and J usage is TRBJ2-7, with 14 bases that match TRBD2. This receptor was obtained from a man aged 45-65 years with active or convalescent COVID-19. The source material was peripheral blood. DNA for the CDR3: TGTGCCAGCAGTGAAGCCCCACGACTAGCGGGAGGGTTCTACGAGCAGTACTTC. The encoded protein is CASSEAPRLAGGFYEQYF.